The 30 T cell receptor beta chains below come from one sample, sequenced in a study of low-dose radiotherapy and immunotherapy resistance in tumors. Primers targeting TRAV and TRBV primed first-strand cDNA, covering alpha and beta chains. PCR amplification of the TCRs was performed with Phusion for 15 to 25 PCR cycles, and it relied on a constant-region primer together with a V-primer adapter. TCRdb re-called the reads through MiXCR, storing one row per CDR3 protein. The profile shows about 91,000 distinct CDR3 sequences, about 20% of them singletons. Time point here: after trial treatment. Treatment reported: LDRT plus nivolumab, ipilimumab, low-dose cyclophosphamide and aspirin (RACIN trial). Source: PBMCs, taken after low-dose radiotherapy plus immunotherapy. The receptors shown here come from a female donor with ovarian cancer.

This clonotype showed up just a few times. This sequence joins TRBV6-2 or TRBV6-3 and TRBJ2-3; D is possibly TRBD2 (7 bases). The CDR3 spans 14 residues. Germline V lookup: CDR1 MNHEY, CDR2 SVGEGT. The V gene lost 7 bases and the J gene lost 4 bases, with 15 bases spanning the gap. CDR3 sequence: CASKEGGPPDTQYF. CDR3 sequence (DNA): TGTGCCAGCAAGGAGGGGGGGCCGCCAGATACGCAGTATTTT.

Ten or more counts support this clonotype. This sequence joins TRBV6-2 or TRBV6-3 and TRBJ1-2; 10 nucleotides agree with TRBD1. Trimming cost V 11 bases and J 4 bases; bases outside gene matches: 7. Germline CDR1 and CDR2: MNHEY and SVGEGT. This CDR3 spans 13 amino acids. The CDR3, as DNA: TGTGCCGTTCGACAGGGGGCTGGCTATGGCTACACCTTC. This sequence encodes CAVRQGAGYGYTF.

A note on this clonotype: One base separates it from a far larger clone, so it is likely a read error. This sequence joins TRBV13 and TRBJ1-4; possible D gene TRBD1, 6 bases. The CDR3 sequence is 15 residues long. The germline CDR1 and CDR2 sequences are PRHDT and FYEKMQ (reference sequence). Trimming shortened V by 4 bases and J by 4 bases, and 13 bases separated the two germline ends. In DNA, the CDR3 is TGTGCCAGCAGCTCGACGGGGGGGCATAATGAAAAACTGTTTTTT. It encodes CASSSTGGHNEKLFF. The full variable domain, its missing parts supplied by reference TRBV13 and TRBJ1-4, is AAGVIQSPRHLIKEKRETATLKCYPIPRHDTVYWYQQGPGQDPQFLISFYEKMQSDKGSIPDRFSAQQFSDYHSELNMSSLELGDSALYFCASSSTGGHNEKLFFGSGTQLSVL.

This clonotype was counted many times. The chain joins TRBV12-3 or TRBV12-4 to TRBJ1-1; D call uncertain. V was cut by 1 base and J by 1 base, with 1 base left in between. The CDR3 is 12 amino acids. The CDR3 loop is CASSLENTEAFF. Here the CDR3 DNA reads TGTGCCAGCAGTTTAGAGAACACTGAAGCTTTCTTT.

This clonotype appeared a few times. V is TRBV20-1 and J is TRBJ2-3, with 9 bases fitting TRBD2. Germline CDR1 and CDR2: DFQATT and SNEGSKA (reference sequence). This CDR3 region has 15 residues. After removal of 5 bases from V and 4 bases from J, the junction contained 10 bases not matched to a gene. The CDR3 coding sequence is TGCAGTGCTCCCGAAGGCGGGAGGGCCCCAGATACGCAGTATTTT. Encoded protein: CSAPEGGRAPDTQYF.

This clonotype has ten or more counts. The rearrangement joins TRBV2 to TRBJ2-1; 8 bases fit TRBD1. This CDR3 contains 12 residues. The ends lost 6 bases at V and 9 bases at J; junction bases unmatched: 4. Germline CDR1 reads SNHLY; CDR2 reads FYNNEI. The CDR3 sequence: CASRSTGAEQFF. Here the CDR3 DNA reads TGTGCCAGCAGATCGACAGGGGCTGAGCAGTTCTTC.

This clonotype was found many times. The chain combines TRBV20-1 with TRBJ2-1, with 9 bases aligning to TRBD2. The V gene's germline CDR1 is DFQATT and CDR2 SNEGSKA (reference sequence). This CDR3 comprises 15 residues. V shed 3 bases, J shed 12 bases, and the junction held 15 bases outside the gene matches. The CDR3 spells CSASYELAGGPMQFF. The CDR3 nucleotides are TGCAGTGCTAGCTACGAGCTTGCGGGAGGGCCAATGCAGTTCTTC.

This clonotype has a count of ten or more. This CDR3 is CAWSPRGRDGTEAFF. CDR3 DNA: TGTGCCTGGAGTCCCCGTGGTAGGGACGGCACTGAAGCTTTCTTT. V and J are TRBV30 and TRBJ1-1; maybe TRBD1 (5 bases). Germline CDR1 and CDR2: GTSNPN and SVGIG (reference sequence). This CDR3 spans 15 amino acids. The V and J ends lost 2 bases and 4 bases respectively, with 17 bases between them.

This clonotype showed up many times. V gene TRBV21-1 combines with J gene TRBJ2-1; the D segment call TRBD2 is taken from the table without a DNA check. TRBV21-1 is deemed a pseudogene. This CDR3 region has 18 residues. This chain's CDR3 is CASSKVPLLAGDHNEQFF. CDR3 nucleotide sequence: TGTGCCAGCAGCAAAGTACCCCTCCTAGCGGGCGACCACAATGAGCAGTTCTTC.

The sample holds many counts of this clonotype. V usage is TRBV10-2 and J usage is TRBJ2-5; TRBD2 agrees at 7 bases. The CDR3 is made up of 16 amino acids. V was pared by 2 bases and J by 5 bases, with 11 bases of the junction left unmatched. CDR1 and CDR2 from the germline V gene are WSHSY and SAAADI. CDR3 sequence reads: CASSEGLGGSSETQYF. CDR3 coding DNA: TGCGCCAGCAGTGAGGGTCTGGGCGGGAGCTCTGAGACCCAGTACTTC.

This clonotype was detected many times. The CDR3 region has the DNA TGTGCCAGTAGTATAGCGGGGGGGAATCAGCCCCAGCATTTT. This gives the protein CASSIAGGNQPQHF. The chain links TRBV19 to TRBJ1-5; perhaps TRBD1 as D (5 bases). V lost 1 base, J lost 4 bases, and 8 bases lay in between. This CDR3 region has 14 residues. CDR1 and CDR2 (germline): LNHDA, SQIVND (reference sequence).

This clonotype was counted many times. V is TRBV4-2 and J is TRBJ1-6; D uncertain. This CDR3 is built from 16 residues. Looked up from germline, CDR1 is LGHNA and CDR2 is YNFKEQ. The V end lost 0 bases, the J end lost 5 bases, and 11 bases lay between the germline ends. CDR3 region: CASSQDPGSHNSPLHF. As DNA, the CDR3 is TGTGCCAGCAGCCAAGATCCAGGTTCTCATAATTCACCCCTCCACTTT.

This clonotype was recorded at least ten times. This sequence joins TRBV7-9 and TRBJ1-4; D possibly corresponds to TRBD1 (5 bases). With 5 bases removed from V and 5 bases from J, the gap between germline ends came to 12 bases. In germline, CDR1 is SEHNR, CDR2 FQNEAQ (reference sequence). The CDR3 runs 14 residues. In nucleotides, the CDR3 is TGTGCCAGCAGCCTAGGGGTGGAAAATGAAAAACTGTTTTTT. Translated: CASSLGVENEKLFF.

This clonotype was counted ten times or more. This chain uses TRBV20-1 with TRBJ2-3, with TRBD2 identical over 7 bases. Trimming cost V 3 bases and J 4 bases; bases outside gene matches: 13. CDR3 length: 16 residues. CDR1 and CDR2 (germline): DFQATT, SNEGSKA (reference sequence). The CDR3 loop reads CSARPAGFVGADTQYF. CDR3 sequence (DNA): TGCAGTGCTAGGCCAGCGGGATTCGTCGGGGCAGATACGCAGTATTTT.

A word on this clonotype: Given a far larger clone just one base away, this is likely a sequencing read error. The chain couples TRBV6-5 to TRBJ1-1; D gene ambiguous. The germline V gene has CDR1 MNHEY and CDR2 SVGAGI. This CDR3 spans 14 amino acids. The CDR3 protein is CVSSRETWGTEAFF. The CDR3 DNA is TGTGTCAGCAGTAGAGAGACTTGGGGCACTGAAGCTTTCTTT.

In its sample, this clonotype was seen a few times. This chain uses TRBV4-3 with TRBJ1-2, with D perhaps TRBD1 (5 bases). Germline CDR1 LGHNA, CDR2 YSLEER. The CDR3 is made up of 16 amino acids. Between the trimmed V and J ends, which lost 4 bases and 4 bases, there was a span of 19 bases. In DNA form, the CDR3 reads TGCGCCAGCAGCCTGACTAACACGCCGGGACCCTATGGCTACACCTTC. As protein: CASSLTNTPGPYGYTF.

Many counts were recorded for this clonotype. V usage is TRBV5-1 and J usage is TRBJ2-3; D is undetermined. The germline gives CDR1 SGHRS, CDR2 YFSETQ. The CDR3 is made up of 15 amino acids. Trimming took 4 bases from V and 1 from J, leaving 13 bases between them. The CDR3 loop is CASSPPGRGTDTQYF. The CDR3 DNA reads TGCGCCAGCAGCCCCCCCGGACGGGGCACAGATACGCAGTATTTT.

This clonotype has at least ten counts. V is TRBV19 and J is TRBJ1-6; D gene ambiguous. There are 11 residues in the CDR3. V was clipped by 6 bases and J by 5 bases, with 2 bases between them. CDR1 and CDR2 (germline): LNHDA, SQIVND (reference sequence). CDR3 residues: CASSHNSPLHF. CDR3 coding DNA: TGTGCCAGTAGCCATAATTCACCCCTCCACTTT.

This clonotype occurred many times. The chain recombines TRBV3-1 with TRBJ2-6; weak D call: TRBD2 (6 bases). The CDR3 is 17 amino acids. V lost 4 bases and J 0 bases, leaving 13 bases between the germline ends. The germline V gene has CDR1 LGHDT and CDR2 YNNKEL (reference sequence). The chain's CDR3 is CASSPRGGSSGANVLTF. DNA of the CDR3: TGTGCCAGCAGCCCCCGCGGAGGGTCCTCTGGGGCCAACGTCCTGACTTTC.

This clonotype was counted at least ten times. J is TRBJ2-3 and V is TRBV6-6; a weak D match, TRBD1 (5 bases). Germline values: CDR1 MNHNY, CDR2 SVGAGI (reference sequence). Trimming shortened V by 7 bases and J by 3 bases, and 20 bases separated the two germline ends. The CDR3 consists of 16 residues. The CDR3 reads CASTSPAGRLTDTQYF. The CDR3 coding sequence is TGTGCCAGCACCTCCCCGGCAGGGCGGTTGACAGATACGCAGTATTTT.

This clonotype was picked up many times. The chain employs TRBV6-2 or TRBV6-3 and TRBJ2-3; D unresolved. The germline V gene has CDR1 MNHEY and CDR2 SVGEGT. V was clipped by 7 bases and J by 4 bases, with 15 bases between them. The CDR3 is 14 residues long. The chain's CDR3 is CASNPRRAPDTQYF. DNA of the CDR3: TGTGCCAGCAACCCCCGAAGGGCCCCAGATACGCAGTATTTT.

This clonotype was seen repeatedly, ten times or more. The gene calls are TRBV11-3 and TRBJ2-3; D may be TRBD1 (6 bases). The CDR3 loop spans 13 amino acids. Germline V lookup: CDR1 SGHNT, CDR2 YENEEA. Trimming pared 3 bases from V and 10 bases from J, leaving 14 bases between. The CDR3 nucleotides read TGTGCCAGCAGCTTGGACAGTCCTCCCCCGCAGTATTTT. Protein product: CASSLDSPPPQYF.

The chain employs TRBV7-6 and TRBJ2-7, with a possible D match to TRBD1 (6 bases). V was cut by 6 bases and J by 2 bases, with 17 bases left in between. The germline V gene encodes CDR1 SGHVS and CDR2 FNYEAQ. The CDR3 totals 15 residues. CDR3: CASSIEGDLTYEQYF. The DNA for the CDR3 is TGTGCCAGCAGTATCGAGGGGGACCTTACCTACGAGCAGTACTTC. Filled out from reference TRBV7-6 and TRBJ2-7, the complete variable domain reads GAGVSQSPRYKVTKRGQDVALRCDPISGHVSLYWYRQALGQGPEFLTYFNYEAQQDKSGLPNDRFSAERPEGSISTLTIQRTEQRDSAMYRCASSIEGDLTYEQYFGPGTRLTVT.

This clonotype occurred a few times. The chain employs TRBV6-2 or TRBV6-3 and TRBJ1-2; D is ambiguous. From germline, CDR1 is MNHEY and CDR2 SVGEGT. The CDR3 consists of 12 residues. V was clipped by 6 bases and J by 6 bases, with 11 bases between them. CDR3 residues: CASRGEANGYTF. The CDR3 nucleotides are TGTGCCAGCAGAGGAGAGGCTAATGGCTACACCTTC.

This clonotype was observed many times. The chain carries TRBV20-1 and TRBJ1-4; no definite D call. CDR1 is DFQATT and CDR2 is SNEGSKA in the germline V gene (reference sequence). The CDR3 is 14 amino acids. The V end was cut by 6 bases, the J end by 6 bases, with 17 bases between. CDR3: CSALPGVEDEKLFF. The CDR3 DNA reads as TGCAGTGCCCTCCCCGGGGTAGAGGATGAAAAACTGTTTTTT.

This clonotype was detected ten times or more. CDR3 region: CASSSGGGRGGLADYNEQFF. Written as DNA, the CDR3 is TGTGCCAGCAGTTCAGGGGGGGGGCGGGGTGGACTAGCGGACTACAATGAGCAGTTCTTC. The gene calls are TRBV28 and TRBJ2-1; 10 bases match TRBD2. The CDR3 sequence is 20 residues long. V lost 4 bases to trimming and J lost 3 bases; unmatched junction nucleotides: 18. The germline V gene encodes CDR1 MDHEN and CDR2 SYDVKM.

This clonotype was picked up many times. The V call is TRBV5-1, the J call TRBJ2-1; 14 bases map to TRBD2. The CDR3 is made up of 14 amino acids. The junction had 3 bases not matched to a gene; V was cut back by 5 bases and J by 8 bases. From germline, CDR1 is SGHRS and CDR2 YFSETQ. CDR3 region: CASRGTSGSDEQFF. DNA of the CDR3: TGCGCCAGCAGAGGGACTAGCGGGAGTGATGAGCAGTTCTTC.

This clonotype was counted at least ten times. The J gene is TRBJ1-2, the V gene TRBV6-2 or TRBV6-3; D gene ambiguous. Germline V gene data show CDR1 as MNHEY and CDR2 as SVGEGT. The V and J ends lost 6 bases and 3 bases respectively, with 11 bases between them. This CDR3 contains 13 residues. The CDR3 DNA sequence: TGTGCCAGCAGAGAAAGTATTCACTATGGCTACACCTTC. It codes for CASRESIHYGYTF.

This clonotype was observed at least ten times. The chain uses TRBV20-1 and TRBJ2-3; 9 nucleotides align to TRBD1. V trimming: 3 bases; J trimming: 0 bases; junction bases outside the gene matches: 4. The CDR3 is made up of 15 amino acids. CDR1 and CDR2 from the germline V gene are DFQATT and SNEGSKA (reference sequence). CDR3 coding DNA: TGCAGTGCTAGTCGAACAGGGGGCAGCACAGATACGCAGTATTTT. This gives the protein CSASRTGGSTDTQYF.

This clonotype has a handful of counts. The V and J genes are TRBV12-3 or TRBV12-4 and TRBJ2-6; 8 bases line up with TRBD1. Trimming at V came to 5 bases and at J to 1 base, leaving 1 base not matched to a gene. The CDR3 runs to 15 residues. CDR3 in DNA: TGTGCCAGCAGTGGACAGGGTTCTGGGGCCAACGTCCTGACTTTC. It is translated as CASSGQGSGANVLTF.